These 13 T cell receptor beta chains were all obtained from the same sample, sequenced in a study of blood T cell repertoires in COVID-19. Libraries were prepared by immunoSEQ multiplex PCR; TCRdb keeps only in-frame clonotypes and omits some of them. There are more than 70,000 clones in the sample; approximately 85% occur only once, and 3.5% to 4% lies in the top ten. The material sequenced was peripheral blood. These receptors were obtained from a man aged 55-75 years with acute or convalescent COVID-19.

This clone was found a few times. The CDR3 bases are TGTGCCAGCAAGCGGGGCCGCTCCTACGAGCAGTACTTC. This encodes CASKRGRSYEQYF. The V and J genes are TRBV7-8 and TRBJ2-7, with 7 bases matching TRBD2. Germline assignment: CDR1 SGHVS and CDR2 FQNEAQ. The junction had 3 bases not matched to a gene; V was cut back by 7 bases and J by 0 bases. The CDR3 loop spans 13 amino acids.

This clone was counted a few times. CDR3 loop: CASSGGFEGEKLFF. In nucleotides, the CDR3 is TGTGCCAGCAGTGGAGGGTTTGAAGGGGAAAAACTGTTTTTT. V gene TRBV2 combines with J gene TRBJ1-4; no clear D. Germline V gene data show CDR1 as SNHLY and CDR2 as FYNNEI. CDR3 size: 14 residues. Trimming took 4 bases from V and 8 from J, leaving 14 bases between them. Combining the CDR3 with reference TRBV2 and TRBJ1-4 gives the whole variable domain EPEVTQTPSHQVTQMGQEVILRCVPISNHLYFYWYRQILGQKVEFLVSFYNNEISEKSEIFDDQFSVERPDGSNFTLKIRSTKLEDSAMYFCASSGGFEGEKLFFGSGTQLSVL.

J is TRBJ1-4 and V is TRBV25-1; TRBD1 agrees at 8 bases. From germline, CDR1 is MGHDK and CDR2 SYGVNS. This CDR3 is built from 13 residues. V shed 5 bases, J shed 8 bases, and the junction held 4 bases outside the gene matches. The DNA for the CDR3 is TGTGCCAGCAGTAACGGACAGGGCGAAAAACTGTTTTTT. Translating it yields CASSNGQGEKLFF. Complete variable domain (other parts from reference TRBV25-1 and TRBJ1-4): EADIYQTPRYLVIGTGKKITLECSQTMGHDKMYWYQQDPGMELHLIHYSYGVNSTEKGDLSSESTVSRIRTEHFPLTLESARPSHTSQYLCASSNGQGEKLFFGSGTQLSVL.

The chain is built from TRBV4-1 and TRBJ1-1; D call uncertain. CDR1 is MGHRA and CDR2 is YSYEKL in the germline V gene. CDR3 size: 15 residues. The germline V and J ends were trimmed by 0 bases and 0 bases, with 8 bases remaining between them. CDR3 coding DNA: TGCGCCAGCAGCCAAGAAAAGCTCCTGAACACTGAAGCTTTCTTT. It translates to CASSQEKLLNTEAFF.

The CDR3 loop reads CASSWTSNGEKLFF. In DNA form, the CDR3 reads TGCGCCAGCAGCTGGACTTCTAATGGTGAAAAACTGTTTTTT. The genes are TRBV5-1 and TRBJ1-4; no clear D. Between the trimmed V and J ends, which lost 3 bases and 7 bases, there was a span of 13 bases. The germline gives CDR1 SGHRS, CDR2 YFSETQ. CDR3 length: 14 residues.

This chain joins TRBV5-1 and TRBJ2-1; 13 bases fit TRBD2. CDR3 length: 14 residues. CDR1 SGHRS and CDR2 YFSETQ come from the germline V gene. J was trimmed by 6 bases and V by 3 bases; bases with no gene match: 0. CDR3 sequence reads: CASSWTSGGNEQFF. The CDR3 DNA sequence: TGCGCCAGCAGCTGGACTAGCGGGGGCAATGAGCAGTTCTTC.

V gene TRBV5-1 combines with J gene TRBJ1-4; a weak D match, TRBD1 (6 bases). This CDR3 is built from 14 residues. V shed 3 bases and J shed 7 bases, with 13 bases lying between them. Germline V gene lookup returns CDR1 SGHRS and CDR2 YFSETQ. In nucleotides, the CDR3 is TGCGCCAGCAGCTGGGAGGGCAGGGGTGAAAAACTGTTTTTT. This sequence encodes CASSWEGRGEKLFF.

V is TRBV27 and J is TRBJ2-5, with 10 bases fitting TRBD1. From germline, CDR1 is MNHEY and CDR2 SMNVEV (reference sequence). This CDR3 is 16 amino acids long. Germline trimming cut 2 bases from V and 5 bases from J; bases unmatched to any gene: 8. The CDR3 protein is CASSLGDRGGVETQYF. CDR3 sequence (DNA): TGTGCCAGCAGTTTAGGGGACAGGGGCGGTGTTGAGACCCAGTACTTC.

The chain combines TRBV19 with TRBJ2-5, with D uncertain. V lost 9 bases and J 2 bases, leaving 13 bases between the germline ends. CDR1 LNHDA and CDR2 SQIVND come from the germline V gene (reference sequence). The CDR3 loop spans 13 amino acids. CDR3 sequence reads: CASSEALQETQYF. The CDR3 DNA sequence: TGTGCCAGCAGCGAAGCCTTACAAGAGACCCAGTACTTC.

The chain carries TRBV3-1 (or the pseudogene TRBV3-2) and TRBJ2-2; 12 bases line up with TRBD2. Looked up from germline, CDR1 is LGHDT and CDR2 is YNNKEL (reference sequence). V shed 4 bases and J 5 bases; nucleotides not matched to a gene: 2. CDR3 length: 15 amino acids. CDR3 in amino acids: CASSPSGRATGELFF. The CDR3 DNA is TGTGCCAGCAGCCCTAGCGGGAGGGCGACCGGGGAGCTGTTTTTT.

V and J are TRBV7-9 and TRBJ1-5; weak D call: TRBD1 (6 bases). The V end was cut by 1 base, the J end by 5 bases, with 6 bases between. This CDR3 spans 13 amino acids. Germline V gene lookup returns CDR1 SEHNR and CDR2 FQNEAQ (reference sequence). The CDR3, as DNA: TGTGCCAGCAGCTTAGACAGGGATCAGCCCCAGCATTTT. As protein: CASSLDRDQPQHF.

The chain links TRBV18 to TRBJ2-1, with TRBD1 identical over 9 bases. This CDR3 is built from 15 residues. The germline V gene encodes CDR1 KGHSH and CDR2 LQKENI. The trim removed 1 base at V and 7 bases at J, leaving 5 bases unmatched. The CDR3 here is CASSPRTGEGNEQFF. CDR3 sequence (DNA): TGTGCCAGCTCACCACGGACAGGGGAGGGGAATGAGCAGTTCTTC. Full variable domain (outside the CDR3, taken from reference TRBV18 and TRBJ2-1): NAGVMQNPRHLVRRRGQEARLRCSPMKGHSHVYWYRQLPEEGLKFMVYLQKENIIDESGMPKERFSAEFPKEGPSILRIQQVVRGDSAAYFCASSPRTGEGNEQFFGPGTRLTVL.

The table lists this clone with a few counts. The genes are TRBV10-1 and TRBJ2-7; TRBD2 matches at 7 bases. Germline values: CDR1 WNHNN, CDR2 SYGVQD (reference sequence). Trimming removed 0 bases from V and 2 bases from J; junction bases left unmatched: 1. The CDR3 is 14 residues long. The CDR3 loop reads CASSESGLTYEQYF. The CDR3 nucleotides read TGCGCCAGCAGTGAGTCGGGACTAACCTACGAGCAGTACTTC.